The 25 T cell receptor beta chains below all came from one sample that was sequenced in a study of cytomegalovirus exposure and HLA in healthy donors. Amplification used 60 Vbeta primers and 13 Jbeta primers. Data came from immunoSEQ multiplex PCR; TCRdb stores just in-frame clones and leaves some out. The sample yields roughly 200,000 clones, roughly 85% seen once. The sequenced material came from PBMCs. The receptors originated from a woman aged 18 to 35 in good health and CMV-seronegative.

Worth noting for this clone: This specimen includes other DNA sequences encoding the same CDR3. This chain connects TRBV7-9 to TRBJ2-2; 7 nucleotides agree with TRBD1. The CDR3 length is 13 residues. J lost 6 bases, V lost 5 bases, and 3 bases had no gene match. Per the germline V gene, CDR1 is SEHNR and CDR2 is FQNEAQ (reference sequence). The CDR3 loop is CASSQTGSGELFF. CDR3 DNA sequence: TGTGCCAGCAGCCAGACAGGGTCCGGGGAGCTGTTTTTT. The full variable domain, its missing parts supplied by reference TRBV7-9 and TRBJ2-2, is DTGVSQNPRHKITKRGQNVTFRCDPISEHNRLYWYRQTLGQGPEFLTYFQNEAQLEKSRLLSDRFSAERPKGSFSTLEIQRTEQGDSAMYLCASSQTGSGELFFGEGSRLTVL.

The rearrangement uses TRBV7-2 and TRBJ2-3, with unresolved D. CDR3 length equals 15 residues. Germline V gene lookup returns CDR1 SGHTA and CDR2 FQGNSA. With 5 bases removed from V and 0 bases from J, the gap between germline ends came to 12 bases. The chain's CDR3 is CASSTYQASTDTQYF. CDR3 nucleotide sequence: TGTGCCAGCAGCACATATCAGGCTAGCACAGATACGCAGTATTTT.

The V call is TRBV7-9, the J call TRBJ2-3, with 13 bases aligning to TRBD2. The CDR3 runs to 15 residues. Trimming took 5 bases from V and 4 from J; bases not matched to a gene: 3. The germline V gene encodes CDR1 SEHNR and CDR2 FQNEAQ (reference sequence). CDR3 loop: CASSPTSGRSDTQYF. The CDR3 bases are TGTGCCAGCAGCCCGACTAGCGGGAGGTCAGATACGCAGTATTTT.

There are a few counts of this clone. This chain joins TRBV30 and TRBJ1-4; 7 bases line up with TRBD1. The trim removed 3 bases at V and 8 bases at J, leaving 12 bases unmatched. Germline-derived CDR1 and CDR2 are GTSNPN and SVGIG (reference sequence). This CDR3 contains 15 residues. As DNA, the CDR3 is TGTGCCTGGAGCGTAAGGGACAGTCTTACCGAAAAACTGTTTTTT. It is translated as CAWSVRDSLTEKLFF.

The CDR3 DNA follows: TGTGCCAGCTCACCAGTGGACAACACATACGAGCAGTACGTC. Amino acid sequence: CASSPVDNTYEQYV. The rearrangement links TRBV18 to TRBJ2-7, with D possibly TRBD1 on 5 matching bases. Trimming stripped 2 bases from V and 4 bases from J, with 12 bases between. The germline CDR1 and CDR2 sequences are KGHSH and LQKENI. The CDR3 covers 14 residues.

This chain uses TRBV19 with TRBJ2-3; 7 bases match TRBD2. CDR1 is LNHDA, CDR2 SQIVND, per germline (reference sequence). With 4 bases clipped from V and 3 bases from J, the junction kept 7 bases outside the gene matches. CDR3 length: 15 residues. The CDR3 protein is CASSREGRVTDTQYF. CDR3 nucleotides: TGTGCCAGTAGTAGGGAGGGACGTGTAACAGATACGCAGTATTTT.

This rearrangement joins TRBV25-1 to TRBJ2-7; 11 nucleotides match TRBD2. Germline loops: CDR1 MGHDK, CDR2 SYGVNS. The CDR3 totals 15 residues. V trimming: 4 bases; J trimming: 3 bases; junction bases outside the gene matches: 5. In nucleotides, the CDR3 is TGTGCCAGCAGTGGCGGGACTAGCGGCGTCTACGAGCAGTACTTC. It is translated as CASSGGTSGVYEQYF.

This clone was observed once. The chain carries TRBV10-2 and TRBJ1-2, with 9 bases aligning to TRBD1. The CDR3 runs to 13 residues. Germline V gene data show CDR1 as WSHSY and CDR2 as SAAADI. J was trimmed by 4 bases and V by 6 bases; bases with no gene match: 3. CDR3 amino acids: CASRGTGSYGYTF. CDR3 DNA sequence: TGCGCCAGCAGGGGGACAGGGAGCTATGGCTACACCTTC.

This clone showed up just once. Written as DNA, the CDR3 is TGTGCCAGCAGCAAAGCGGTGCGGGACAGGGGCACCGGGGAGCTGTTTTTT. It specifies CASSKAVRDRGTGELFF. This chain uses TRBV21-1 with TRBJ2-2; no check of the table's D call, TRBD1, against the DNA was made. TRBV21-1 corresponds to a pseudogene. The CDR3 contains 17 residues.

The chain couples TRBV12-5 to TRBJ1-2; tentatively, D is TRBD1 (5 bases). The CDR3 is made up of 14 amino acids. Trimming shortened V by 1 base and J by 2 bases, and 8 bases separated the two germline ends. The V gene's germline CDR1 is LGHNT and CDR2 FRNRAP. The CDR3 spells CASGLEGSNYGYTF. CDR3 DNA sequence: TGTGCTAGTGGTTTGGAGGGGTCGAACTATGGCTACACCTTC.

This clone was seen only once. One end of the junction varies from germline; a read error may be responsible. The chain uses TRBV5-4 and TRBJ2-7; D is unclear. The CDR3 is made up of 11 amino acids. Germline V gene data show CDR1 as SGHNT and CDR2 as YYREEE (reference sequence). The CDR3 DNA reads TGTGCCAGAAGCTTGATGTCAGGGCAGTACTTC. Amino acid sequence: CARSLMSGQYF.

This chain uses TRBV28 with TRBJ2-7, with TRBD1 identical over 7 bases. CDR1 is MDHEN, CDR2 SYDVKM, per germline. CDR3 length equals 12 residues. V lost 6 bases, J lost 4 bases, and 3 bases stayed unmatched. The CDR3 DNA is TGTGCCAGCAGACGGGACAGATACGAGCAGTACTTC. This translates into CASRRDRYEQYF.

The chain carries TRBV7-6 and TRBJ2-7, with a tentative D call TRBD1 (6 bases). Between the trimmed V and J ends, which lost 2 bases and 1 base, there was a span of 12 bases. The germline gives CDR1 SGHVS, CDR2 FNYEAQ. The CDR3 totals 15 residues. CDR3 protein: CASSLSTGWSYEQYF. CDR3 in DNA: TGTGCCAGCAGCTTAAGCACAGGGTGGTCCTACGAGCAGTACTTC.

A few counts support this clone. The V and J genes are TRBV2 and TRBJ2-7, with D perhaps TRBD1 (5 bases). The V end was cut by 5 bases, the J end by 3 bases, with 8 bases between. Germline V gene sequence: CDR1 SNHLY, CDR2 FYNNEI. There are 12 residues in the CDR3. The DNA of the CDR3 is TGTGCCAGCAGTCTCCAGGGCTACGAGCAGTACGTC. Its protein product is CASSLQGYEQYV.

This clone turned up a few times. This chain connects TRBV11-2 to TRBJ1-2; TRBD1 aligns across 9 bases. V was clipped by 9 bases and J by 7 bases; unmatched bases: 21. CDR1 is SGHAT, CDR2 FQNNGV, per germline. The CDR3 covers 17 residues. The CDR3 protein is CASRAPGQGSADGGYTF. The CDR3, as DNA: TGTGCCAGTAGAGCGCCGGGACAGGGATCCGCCGACGGTGGCTACACCTTC.

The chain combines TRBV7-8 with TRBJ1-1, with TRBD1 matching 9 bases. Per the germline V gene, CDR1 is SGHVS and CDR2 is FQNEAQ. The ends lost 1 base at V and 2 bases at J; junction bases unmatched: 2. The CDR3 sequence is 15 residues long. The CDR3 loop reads CASSLGDRDNTEAFF. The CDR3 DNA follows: TGTGCCAGCAGCTTAGGGGACAGGGACAACACTGAAGCTTTCTTT.

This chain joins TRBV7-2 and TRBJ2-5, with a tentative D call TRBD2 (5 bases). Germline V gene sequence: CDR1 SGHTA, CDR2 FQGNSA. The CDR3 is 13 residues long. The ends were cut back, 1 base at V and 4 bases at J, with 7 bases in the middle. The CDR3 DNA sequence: TGTGCCAGCAGCTTAGACCGGGGAGAGACCCAGTACTTC. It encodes CASSLDRGETQYF.

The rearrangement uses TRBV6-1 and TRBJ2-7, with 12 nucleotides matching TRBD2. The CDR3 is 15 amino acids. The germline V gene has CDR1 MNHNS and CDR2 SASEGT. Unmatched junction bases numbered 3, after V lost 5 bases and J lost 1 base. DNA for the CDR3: TGTGCCAGCAGTCCCGGACTAGCGGGATCCTACGAGCAGTACGTC. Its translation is CASSPGLAGSYEQYV.

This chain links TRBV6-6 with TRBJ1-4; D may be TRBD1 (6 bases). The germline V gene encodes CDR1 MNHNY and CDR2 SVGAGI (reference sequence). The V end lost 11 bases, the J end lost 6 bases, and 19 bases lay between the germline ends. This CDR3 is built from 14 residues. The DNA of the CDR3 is TGTGCCGCCCGCCCGTCAGGGGCAGATGAAAAACTGTTTTTT. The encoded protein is CAARPSGADEKLFF.

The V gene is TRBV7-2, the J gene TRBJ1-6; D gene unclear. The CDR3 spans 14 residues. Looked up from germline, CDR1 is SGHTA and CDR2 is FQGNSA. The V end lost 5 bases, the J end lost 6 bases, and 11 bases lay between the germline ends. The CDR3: CASSPPGSNSPLHF. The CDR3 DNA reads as TGTGCCAGCAGCCCACCGGGAAGTAATTCACCCCTCCACTTT.

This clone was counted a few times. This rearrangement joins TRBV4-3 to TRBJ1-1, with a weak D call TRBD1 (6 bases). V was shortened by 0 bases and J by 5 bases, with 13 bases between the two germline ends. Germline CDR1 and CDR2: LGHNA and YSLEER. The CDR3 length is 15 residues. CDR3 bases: TGCGCCAGCAGCCAAGAGCCCAGGGGTGGGACTGAAGCTTTCTTT. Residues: CASSQEPRGGTEAFF.

This CDR3 reads CASSQDPIAGVGETQYF. The CDR3 bases are TGCGCCAGCAGCCAAGACCCGATAGCGGGAGTCGGTGAGACCCAGTACTTC. This chain links TRBV4-3 with TRBJ2-5; 9 bases are a match to TRBD2. The CDR3 spans 17 residues. V shed 0 bases, J shed 5 bases, and the junction held 10 bases outside the gene matches. Germline V gene data show CDR1 as LGHNA and CDR2 as YSLEER.

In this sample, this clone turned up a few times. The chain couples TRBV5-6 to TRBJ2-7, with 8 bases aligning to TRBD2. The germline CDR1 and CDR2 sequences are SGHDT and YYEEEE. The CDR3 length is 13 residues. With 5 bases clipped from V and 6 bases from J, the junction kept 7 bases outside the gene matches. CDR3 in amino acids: CASREGLASEQYF. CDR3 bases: TGTGCCAGCAGAGAAGGACTAGCCTCCGAGCAGTACTTC.

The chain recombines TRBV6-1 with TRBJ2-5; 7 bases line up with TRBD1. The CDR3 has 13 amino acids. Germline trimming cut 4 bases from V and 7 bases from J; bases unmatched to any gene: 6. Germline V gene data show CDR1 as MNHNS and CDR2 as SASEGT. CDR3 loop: CASSGGQPATQYF. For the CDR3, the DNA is TGTGCCAGCAGTGGGGGACAGCCGGCGACCCAGTACTTC.

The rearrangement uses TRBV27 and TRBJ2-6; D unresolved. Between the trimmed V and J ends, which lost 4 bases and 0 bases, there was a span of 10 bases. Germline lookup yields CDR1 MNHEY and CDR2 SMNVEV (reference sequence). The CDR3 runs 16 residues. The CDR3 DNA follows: TGTGCCAGCAGTTCCCACTTGAACTCTGGGGCCAACGTCCTGACTTTC. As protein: CASSSHLNSGANVLTF.